The 19 T cell receptor beta chains presented below share a single source sample, sequenced in a study of graft-versus-host responses after intestinal transplantation. Method: immunoSEQ multiplex PCR; TCRdb's copy keeps in-frame clones and lacks some. The sample carries about 120,000 clones, roughly 93% recorded once. Their specific antigens are unknown. The material sequenced was unstimulated CD4+ T cells sorted from spleen or lymph node cells, taken before intestinal transplant. The receptors were sampled from a human donor who received an intestinal transplant.

In DNA form, the CDR3 reads TGTGCCAGCAGTGAGGACAGAAACCACGAGCAGTACTTC. Its protein product is CASSEDRNHEQYF. The chain has TRBV6-1 and TRBJ2-7; D may be TRBD1 (6 bases). This CDR3 is 13 amino acids long. V lost 3 bases, J lost 5 bases, and 11 bases lay in between. Germline CDR1 is MNHNS and CDR2 is SASEGT.

V usage is TRBV9 and J usage is TRBJ2-1; 7 bases match TRBD2. The CDR3 has 16 amino acids. J was trimmed by 5 bases and V by 0 bases; bases with no gene match: 8. The germline gives CDR1 SGDLS, CDR2 YYNGEE. The CDR3 sequence is CASSVDSRGGNNEQFF. CDR3 bases: TGTGCCAGCAGCGTAGATAGTCGCGGGGGAAACAATGAGCAGTTCTTC. Together with reference TRBV9 and TRBJ2-1, the CDR3 gives the full variable domain: DSGVTQTPKHLITATGQRVTLRCSPRSGDLSVYWYQQSLDQGLQFLIQYYNGEERAKGNILERFSAQQFPDLHSELNLSSLELGDSALYFCASSVDSRGGNNEQFFGPGTRLTVL.

The V and J genes are TRBV6-5 and TRBJ2-7; no clear D gene. Between the trimmed V and J ends, which lost 5 bases and 10 bases, there was a span of 15 bases. Germline CDR1 reads MNHEY; CDR2 reads SVGAGI. The CDR3 totals 12 residues. The CDR3 bases are TGTGCCAGCAGTGAAGCCAGGTCAGGCCAGTACTTC. Translated, it gives CASSEARSGQYF.

Here the CDR3 reads CASSQRETGMLGNTIYF. CDR3 sequence (DNA): TGTGCCAGCAGTCAACGCGAGACAGGGATGTTAGGAAACACCATATATTTT. This sequence joins TRBV6-4 and TRBJ1-3; 7 bases align to TRBD1. The trim removed 5 bases at V and 4 bases at J, leaving 14 bases unmatched. Germline loops: CDR1 MRHNA, CDR2 SNTAGT. This CDR3 has 17 amino acids.

This sequence joins TRBV30 and TRBJ1-3; TRBD1 matches 8 bases. Germline V gives CDR1 GTSNPN, CDR2 SVGIG (reference sequence). Unmatched junction bases numbered 16, after V lost 7 bases and J lost 2 bases. This CDR3 contains 17 residues. The CDR3 sequence is CASTPSPGTGPGNTIYF. The CDR3 nucleotides read TGTGCCTCCACCCCTAGTCCCGGGACAGGACCTGGAAACACCATATATTTT.

Notes on this clone: In the same sample, other DNA sequences code for this CDR3. The genes are TRBV20-1 and TRBJ2-1; D uncertain. V lost 3 bases and J lost 3, with 3 bases in between. The germline CDR1 and CDR2 sequences are DFQATT and SNEGSKA (reference sequence). The CDR3 spans 11 residues. The CDR3, as DNA: TGCAGTGCTAGGGACTACAATGAGCAGTTCTTC. Translation: CSARDYNEQFF.

The J gene is TRBJ2-1, the V gene TRBV30, with 16 bases that match TRBD2. J lost 8 bases, V lost 0 bases, and 4 bases had no gene match. Germline CDR1 and CDR2: GTSNPN and SVGIG (reference sequence). The length of the CDR3 is 16 residues. CDR3 sequence (DNA): TGTGCCTGGAGTGTGGGGACTAGCGGGAGGGTTGATGAGCAGTTCTTC. The encoded protein is CAWSVGTSGRVDEQFF. Filled out from reference TRBV30 and TRBJ2-1, the complete variable domain reads SQTIHQWPATLVQPVGSPLSLECTVEGTSNPNLYWYRQAAGRGLQLLFYSVGIGQISSEVPQNLSASRPQDRQFILSSKKLLLSDSGFYLCAWSVGTSGRVDEQFFGPGTRLTVL.

This chain uses TRBV28 with TRBJ1-1, with D uncertain. The ends were cut back, 5 bases at V and 0 bases at J, with 13 bases in the middle. CDR3 length: 15 residues. The V gene's germline CDR1 is MDHEN and CDR2 SYDVKM. DNA for the CDR3: TGTGCCAGCAGTGCCCCTAGGAGGCTGAACACTGAAGCTTTCTTT. Its protein product is CASSAPRRLNTEAFF.

The chain is built from TRBV5-4 and TRBJ2-7, with D unclear. V lost 3 bases to trimming and J lost 4 bases, with 5 bases between them. The germline V gene has CDR1 SGHNT and CDR2 YYREEE (reference sequence). This CDR3 contains 11 residues. As DNA, the CDR3 is TGTGCCAGCAGCTCTATGTACGAGCAGTACTTC. Translated: CASSSMYEQYF.

The rearrangement joins TRBV9 to TRBJ1-3; no reliable D call. The CDR3 is made up of 16 amino acids. Germline CDR1 reads SGDLS; CDR2 reads YYNGEE. V lost 0 bases, J lost 7 bases, and 17 bases lay in between. The CDR3 bases are TGTGCCAGCAGCGTAGAAGCCCTTTTGGGTAGCAACACCATATATTTT. Its translation is CASSVEALLGSNTIYF.

This rearrangement joins TRBV7-9 to TRBJ2-5, with 7 bases identical to TRBD1. The ends lost 3 bases at V and 5 bases at J; junction bases unmatched: 3. In germline, CDR1 is SEHNR, CDR2 FQNEAQ (reference sequence). CDR3 size: 13 residues. The CDR3 sequence is CASSFRGPETQYF. The CDR3, as DNA: TGTGCCAGCAGCTTTAGGGGGCCCGAGACCCAGTACTTC.

Regarding this clone: In the same sample, other DNA sequences code for this CDR3. V and J are TRBV18 and TRBJ1-3; D possibly corresponds to TRBD1 (6 bases). CDR3 length: 14 amino acids. Germline V gives CDR1 KGHSH, CDR2 LQKENI. Trimming stripped 6 bases from V and 0 bases from J, with 9 bases between. CDR3 coding DNA: TGTGCCAGCTCCCCGGACAGCTCTGGAAACACCATATATTTT. It specifies CASSPDSSGNTIYF.

J is TRBJ1-3 and V is TRBV18, with no clear D. Germline V gene sequence: CDR1 KGHSH, CDR2 LQKENI. This CDR3 region has 15 residues. The V and J ends lost 6 bases and 0 bases respectively, with 12 bases between them. The CDR3 sequence: CASSPDVASGNTIYF. In DNA, the CDR3 is TGTGCCAGCTCTCCAGACGTAGCCTCTGGAAACACCATATATTTT.

DNA of the CDR3: TGTGCCAGCAGGGGAGGGTCCGTCTCTGGAAACACCATATATTTT. Amino acids: CASRGGSVSGNTIYF. J is TRBJ1-3 and V is TRBV6-5; D uncertain. With 6 bases removed from V and 0 bases from J, the gap between germline ends came to 12 bases. This CDR3 region has 15 residues. Germline V lookup: CDR1 MNHEY, CDR2 SVGAGI.

The V call is TRBV10-1, the J call TRBJ1-4, with D possibly matching TRBD1 (5 bases). The germline V and J ends were trimmed by 0 bases and 8 bases, with 13 bases remaining between them. The CDR3 consists of 15 residues. Germline V CDR1 and CDR2: WNHNN, SYGVQD (reference sequence). DNA of the CDR3: TGCGCCAGCAGTGAGTCGTCAGGGAGAAGCGAAAAACTGTTTTTT. It translates to CASSESSGRSEKLFF.

The V gene is TRBV18, the J gene TRBJ2-7; the D gene could be TRBD1 or TRBD2 (5 bases each). With 0 bases removed from V and 6 bases from J, the gap between germline ends came to 9 bases. Germline CDR1 is KGHSH and CDR2 is LQKENI. The CDR3 has 13 residues. CDR3 nucleotide sequence: TGTGCCAGCTCACCACCGTCTGGGGGCGAGCAGTACTTC. Translating gives CASSPPSGGEQYF.

The gene calls are TRBV12-1 and TRBJ2-3; the D call in the table, TRBD1, was not verified against the DNA. TRBV12-1 is a listed pseudogene. The CDR3 is 17 amino acids. CDR3: CASSFARGLEQSDTQYF. CDR3 sequence (DNA): TGTGCCAGCAGCTTTGCCAGGGGGCTGGAGCAATCTGATACGCAGTATTTT.

The CDR3 reads CASSDPGTHFYEQYF. CDR3 in DNA: TGCGCCAGCAGTGACCCCGGGACTCATTTCTACGAGCAGTACTTC. The chain is built from TRBV10-2 and TRBJ2-7, with D tentatively TRBD2 (6 bases). Per germline, CDR1 WSHSY and CDR2 SAAADI. The V end was cut by 3 bases, the J end by 3 bases, with 15 bases between. The CDR3 extends over 15 amino acids.

The rearrangement uses TRBV6-1 and TRBJ2-7; perhaps TRBD1 as D (5 bases). This CDR3 comprises 12 residues. Trimming pared 10 bases from V and 0 bases from J, leaving 10 bases between. CDR1 MNHNS and CDR2 SASEGT come from the germline V gene. The CDR3 reads CATIGASYEQYF. In DNA, the CDR3 is TGTGCCACCATTGGGGCCTCCTACGAGCAGTACTTC.